This T cell receptor (beta chain) is drawn from a study of neurological immune-mediated disorders. The study's findings and limits: The repertoires of 18 of 34 multiple sclerosis patients were placed by phylogenetic grouping in a single related-CDR3 cluster, which may be a signature.

The cDNA was generated through 5'RACE incorporating 10-nucleotide random UMIs. MiXCR was run by TCRdb on the 5' RACE reads, yielding one entry per CDR3 protein. The data show around 64,000 distinct CDR3 sequences, 2.5% to 3.5% seen once. CDR1 is SQVTM and CDR2 is ANQGSEA in the germline V gene. The CDR3 totals 13 residues. V lost 4 bases to trimming and J lost 6 bases, with 16 bases between them. This clonotype was found many times. Its antigen is not identified. The unsorted libraries were made from 2 million PBMCs kept at -80 C. The specimen sequenced was PBMCs. This sequence joins TRBV29-1 and TRBJ2-7; no definite D call. The clonotype comes from a woman between 50 and 59 years old with multiple sclerosis. The CDR3 spells CSVVPPPGSEQYF. DNA for the CDR3: TGCAGCGTTGTTCCCCCCCCAGGTTCCGAGCAGTACTTC.